This record covers a single T cell receptor beta chain. These data belong to a study of blood T cell repertoires in COVID-19. Study context: Material from acute and convalescent COVID-19 was sourced from the United States, Italy and Spain.

The authors' processing: The assay estimated nucleated cells by amplifying reference gene primers. Produced via immunoSEQ multiplex PCR; TCRdb's table is partial and in-frame only. V, J and clone size were drawn from that table, and D and trimming were deduced from the DNA. Of approximately 250,000 clones in the sample, 65% to 90% are singletons; the top ten hold nearly 2%. The source material was peripheral blood. The origin of this receptor is a man aged 30 to 45 with active or convalescent COVID-19.

The CDR3 DNA reads as TGTGCCAGCAGTCTGACAGGGATCACTGAAGCTTTCTTT. The encoded protein is CASSLTGITEAFF. The chain recombines TRBV28 with TRBJ1-1, with 7 positions matching TRBD1. Trimming cost V 5 bases and J 4 bases; bases outside gene matches: 4. CDR1 and CDR2 (germline): MDHEN, SYDVKM. The CDR3 extends over 13 amino acids.